This paragraph reports one TCR beta chain. No antigen is known for it. Compared with germline, one end of the junction differs, possibly owing to a read error. The PCR used 60 Vbeta and 13 Jbeta primers. Clones were sequenced by immunoSEQ multiplex PCR, and TCRdb holds only the in-frame ones, with some missing. The sample has roughly 120,000 clones; approximately 80% are singletons. CDR3 length equals 14 residues. Germline CDR1 is SSHAT and CDR2 is FNYEAQ (reference sequence). This specimen belongs to a study of cytomegalovirus exposure and HLA in healthy donors. In the study overall: About 80 million unique TCR sequences came from HLA-typed donors in an early release.

Whole-study results and caveats: After further analysis at a later stage, under 20,000 TCR beta sequences were associated with HLA alleles at 0.05 false discovery rate. A link between a missense DCLRE1C variant and TCR beta V- and J-gene trimming emerged from a later analysis.

Sequencing used PBMCs. This clonotype was sampled from a woman aged 18-35 years in good health and CMV-seropositive. The chain links TRBV7-7 to TRBJ2-5, with 8 bases identical to TRBD1. CDR3 amino acids: CASSVGQEQEAQYF. The CDR3 DNA sequence: TGTGCTAGCAGCGTGGGACAGGAACAAGAGGCCCAGTACTTC. The entire variable domain, with the rest obtained from reference TRBV7-7 and TRBJ2-5, is as follows: GAGVSQSPRYKVTKRGQDVTLRCDPISSHATLYWYQQALGQGPEFLTYFNYEAQPDKSGLPSDRFSAERPEGSISTLTIQRTEQRDSAMYRCASSVGQEQEAQYFGPGTRLLVL.